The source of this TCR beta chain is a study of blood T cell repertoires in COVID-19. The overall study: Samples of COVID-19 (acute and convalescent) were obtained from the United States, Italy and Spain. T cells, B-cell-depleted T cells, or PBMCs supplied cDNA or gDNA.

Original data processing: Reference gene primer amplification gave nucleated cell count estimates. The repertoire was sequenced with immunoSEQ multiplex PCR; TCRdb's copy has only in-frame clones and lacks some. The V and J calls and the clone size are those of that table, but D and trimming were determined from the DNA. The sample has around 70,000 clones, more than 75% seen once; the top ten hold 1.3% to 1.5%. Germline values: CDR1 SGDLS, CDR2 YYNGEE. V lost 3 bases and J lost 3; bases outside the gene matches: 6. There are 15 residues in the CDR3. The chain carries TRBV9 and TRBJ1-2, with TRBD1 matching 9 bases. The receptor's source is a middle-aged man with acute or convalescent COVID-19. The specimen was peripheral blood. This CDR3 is CASSAPGQGYYGYTF. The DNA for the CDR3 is TGTGCCAGCAGCGCGCCGGGACAGGGATACTATGGCTACACCTTC.